Reported below is one TCR beta chain. Measured with immunoSEQ multiplex PCR; TCRdb has only the in-frame clones, and not every one. The data contain about 74,000 clones, over 75% of them singletons. This record comes from a study of blood T cell repertoires in COVID-19. The germline gives CDR1 MNHNY, CDR2 SVGAGI (reference sequence). V lost 6 bases to trimming and J lost 2 bases, with 29 bases between them. CDR3 size: 20 residues. The sequencing input was peripheral blood. This TCR was sampled from a man aged 65-85 years with active or convalescent COVID-19. The rearrangement joins TRBV6-6 to TRBJ2-4; D is possibly TRBD2 (5 bases). The CDR3 spells CASSAISGSYDSTTKNIQYF. CDR3 DNA: TGTGCCAGCAGCGCGATCTCGGGATCCTACGACTCTACGACCAAAAACATTCAGTACTTC.